This TCR beta chain was found in a study of blood T cell repertoires in COVID-19. About the research overall: PBMCs, B-cell-depleted T cells, or T cells were the source of the cDNA or gDNA that made up the material.

Cohort allocation depended upon clinical history that participants reported. Germline V lookup: CDR1 MDHEN, CDR2 SYDVKM. The trim removed 4 bases at V and 0 bases at J, leaving 9 bases unmatched. The CDR3 extends over 16 amino acids. Methods used by the authors: By means of reference gene primer amplification, nucleated cell counts were estimated. Sequencing was performed with immunoSEQ multiplex PCR; in TCRdb, only in-frame clones are kept and a portion is missing. For V, J and clone size, that table is used; D and trimming come from the DNA. The table records 270,000 or so clones, roughly 90% of them present only once.

This chain connects TRBV28 to TRBJ2-7; the match to TRBD1 covers 7 bases. The receptor comes from a middle-aged man who had been exposed to COVID-19. Sequencing was performed on PBMCs or T cells enriched from blood (not recorded which). The CDR3 bases are TGTGCCAGCAGTTCCACTCCAGGGGGTATCTCCTACGAGCAGTACTTC. Protein sequence: CASSSTPGGISYEQYF.